The 20 T cell receptor beta chains given below trace back to one sample, sequenced in a study of shared clonotypes between healthy human individuals (dated by TCRdb to 2020 to 2021). Library preparation employed the immunoSEQ multiplex PCR assay. In its TCRdb copy, this immuneACCESS table keeps in-frame sequences only and misses some clones. Where compared with another copy, unresolved V genes explain less than half of these, and the others have no known cause. The sample data list about 1.1 million clones, and approximately 77% of these were observed just once. Of the sample, approximately 0.9% falls within the top ten clones. The sample consisted of memory CD4+ T cells from PBMCs. The cell subset or site tag for this specimen amounts to: CD45RA-negative fraction. Receptors were obtained from a man between 18 and 29 years old in good health. Some clones in this sample may be carry-over from other donors' samples.

V usage is TRBV28 and J usage is TRBJ2-3, with 12 nucleotides matching TRBD2. J lost 0 bases, V lost 4 bases, and 2 bases had no gene match. The CDR3 has 16 amino acids. From germline, CDR1 is MDHEN and CDR2 SYDVKM. CDR3 protein: CASSSGTSGSTDTQYF. For the CDR3, the DNA is TGTGCCAGCAGTTCAGGGACTAGCGGGAGCACAGATACGCAGTATTTT.

There are many counts of this clone. The chain carries TRBV4-1 and TRBJ1-2, with 7 positions matching TRBD1. Per the germline V gene, CDR1 is MGHRA and CDR2 is YSYEKL. Trimming cost V 5 bases and J 3 bases; bases outside gene matches: 6. The CDR3 totals 14 residues. The CDR3 spells CASSSSTGDYGYTF. CDR3 sequence (DNA): TGCGCCAGCAGCTCCTCCACAGGGGACTATGGCTACACCTTC.

This sequence joins TRBV2 and TRBJ2-7, with D uncertain. The CDR3 has 13 residues. CDR1 and CDR2 (germline): SNHLY, FYNNEI. V was pared by 6 bases and J by 0 bases, with 9 bases between. CDR3 nucleotide sequence: TGTGCCAGCAGCCAGGACCACTCCTACGAGCAGTACTTC. It translates to CASSQDHSYEQYF.

V is TRBV5-4 and J is TRBJ2-5; 9 bases are a match to TRBD1. Germline V gene sequence: CDR1 SGHNT, CDR2 YYREEE (reference sequence). V lost 2 bases, J lost 5 bases, and 10 bases stayed unmatched. The length of the CDR3 is 16 residues. The CDR3 spells CASSLPPGQGLETQYF. As DNA, the CDR3 is TGTGCCAGCAGCTTACCCCCGGGACAGGGTCTCGAGACCCAGTACTTC.

The V call is TRBV7-2, the J call TRBJ1-1; D might be TRBD1 (5 bases). This CDR3 region has 15 residues. V lost 5 bases to trimming and J lost 8 bases, with 21 bases between them. CDR1 is SGHTA and CDR2 is FQGNSA in the germline V gene. CDR3 DNA sequence: TGTGCCAGCAGCCTCCTAGGTGGGGGGAACAAGGAAGCTTTCTTT. This encodes CASSLLGGGNKEAFF. Combining the CDR3 with reference TRBV7-2 and TRBJ1-1 gives the whole variable domain GAGVSQSPSNKVTEKGKDVELRCDPISGHTALYWYRQSLGQGLEFLIYFQGNSAPDKSGLPSDRFSAERTGGSVSTLTIQRTQQEDSAVYLCASSLLGGGNKEAFFGQGTRLTVV.

Note on this clone: The same CDR3 is also encoded by other DNA sequences in this sample. This sequence joins TRBV7-9 and TRBJ2-1; no clear D. CDR1 and CDR2 from the germline V gene are SEHNR and FQNEAQ (reference sequence). The V end was cut by 5 bases, the J end by 10 bases, with 9 bases between. CDR3 size: 11 residues. CDR3 sequence: CASSRSDEQFF. Here the CDR3 DNA reads TGTGCCAGCAGCCGTTCCGACGAGCAGTTCTTC.

Comment on this clone: The identical CDR3 is also encoded by other nucleotide sequences in the sample. This chain uses TRBV5-1 with TRBJ2-3; weak D call: TRBD1 (6 bases). The CDR3 sequence is 15 residues long. The germline V and J ends were trimmed by 2 bases and 3 bases, with 13 bases remaining between them. In germline, CDR1 is SGHRS, CDR2 YFSETQ. The CDR3 reads CASSFSGTSTDTQYF. Written as DNA, the CDR3 is TGCGCCAGCAGCTTTTCCGGGACATCGACAGATACGCAGTATTTT. Full variable domain (outside the CDR3, taken from reference TRBV5-1 and TRBJ2-3): KAGVTQTPRYLIKTRGQQVTLSCSPISGHRSVSWYQQTPGQGLQFLFEYFSETQRNKGNFPGRFSGRQFSNSRSEMNVSTLELGDSALYLCASSFSGTSTDTQYFGPGTRLTVL.

V and J are TRBV28 and TRBJ1-5; 9 bases fit TRBD1. Germline values: CDR1 MDHEN, CDR2 SYDVKM. J gave up 5 bases and V 6 bases, and 11 bases lay outside the gene matches. This CDR3 is 16 amino acids long. CDR3 amino acids: CASSEYPGQGDQPQHF. The CDR3 region has the DNA TGTGCCAGCAGCGAATATCCGGGACAGGGTGATCAGCCCCAGCATTTT.

About this clone: A much larger clone is a single base away; this may be a read error. Likely a read error: the CDR3 ends without its conserved phenylalanine or tryptophan. The rearrangement links TRBV30 to TRBJ1-1, with 8 bases fitting TRBD1. CDR3 length equals 17 residues. V gave up 2 bases and J gave up 0 bases; unmatched junction bases: 11. Germline CDR1 and CDR2: GTSNPN and SVGIG (reference sequence). Here the CDR3 reads CAWSSDRGPFVNTEAFL. The CDR3 coding sequence is TGTGCCTGGAGTTCAGACAGGGGACCTTTTGTGAACACTGAAGCTTTCCTT.

Regarding this clone: Different DNA sequences within this sample yield the same CDR3. The chain combines TRBV18 with TRBJ2-5; D is unresolved. Trimming removed 3 bases from V and 5 bases from J, with 10 bases in between. The V gene's germline CDR1 is KGHSH and CDR2 LQKENI. The CDR3 spans 13 residues. CDR3 sequence: CASSPGTVETQYF. The CDR3 region has the DNA TGTGCCAGCTCACCCGGTACGGTTGAGACCCAGTACTTC.

The chain employs TRBV2 and TRBJ2-3; 9 bases map to TRBD2. Trimming removed 8 bases from V and 4 bases from J; junction bases left unmatched: 13. There are 16 residues in the CDR3. CDR1 SNHLY and CDR2 FYNNEI come from the germline V gene. The CDR3, as DNA: TGTGCCAGCCCTAGGGCGGGAGGGCAAGTCTCAGATACGCAGTATTTT. It translates to CASPRAGGQVSDTQYF.

CDR3 DNA: TGTGCCAGCAAGTTACAGTCTAACACGGGATACGAGCAGTACTTC. It is translated as CASKLQSNTGYEQYF. The rearrangement uses TRBV6-5 and TRBJ2-7; tentatively, D is TRBD2 (5 bases). Trimming removed 7 bases from V and 4 bases from J, with 20 bases in between. Germline CDR1 reads MNHEY; CDR2 reads SVGAGI. The CDR3 sequence is 15 residues long.

This chain uses TRBV11-2 with TRBJ2-2; 8 nucleotides align to TRBD2. CDR1 and CDR2 from the germline V gene are SGHAT and FQNNGV. The CDR3 has 14 residues. Unmatched junction bases numbered 8, after V lost 11 bases and J lost 3 bases. This chain's CDR3 is CAAREGIDTGELFF. CDR3 nucleotides: TGTGCCGCTCGGGAGGGAATTGACACCGGGGAGCTGTTTTTT. The full variable domain, in which reference TRBV11-2 and TRBJ2-2 provide the parts outside the CDR3, is EAGVAQSPRYKIIEKRQSVAFWCNPISGHATLYWYQQILGQGPKLLIQFQNNGVVDDSQLPKDRFSAERLKGVDSTLKIQPAKLEDSAVYLCAAREGIDTGELFFGEGSRLTVL.

The chain links TRBV7-3 to TRBJ2-4; no clear D gene. CDR3 size: 13 residues. The germline CDR1 and CDR2 sequences are SGHTA and FQGTGA. Between the trimmed V and J ends, which lost 2 bases and 5 bases, there was a span of 7 bases. The CDR3 here is CASSLGRENIQYF. The CDR3 DNA reads TGTGCCAGCAGCTTAGGCCGAGAAAACATTCAGTACTTC.

The rearrangement links TRBV4-3 to TRBJ1-5; tentatively, D is TRBD1 (6 bases). The CDR3 consists of 14 residues. Trimming shortened V by 3 bases and J by 6 bases, and 12 bases separated the two germline ends. In germline, CDR1 is LGHNA, CDR2 YSLEER. The CDR3 coding sequence is TGCGCCAGCAGCCAGGGGGCGTTCGGTCAGCCCCAGCATTTT. Translated, it gives CASSQGAFGQPQHF.

This clone was seen a few times. J is TRBJ2-3 and V is TRBV7-8; 10 bases are shared with TRBD2. The germline V gene has CDR1 SGHVS and CDR2 FQNEAQ. The CDR3 spans 16 residues. Trimming took 5 bases from V and 5 from J; bases not matched to a gene: 10. This CDR3 is CASSPRSGRGRDTQYF. As DNA, the CDR3 is TGTGCCAGCAGCCCTCGCAGCGGGAGGGGAAGAGATACGCAGTATTTT.

The chain is built from TRBV5-1 and TRBJ2-7; 12 bases are a match to TRBD2. Germline CDR1 reads SGHRS; CDR2 reads YFSETQ. Trimming removed 4 bases from V and 3 bases from J; junction bases left unmatched: 8. The CDR3 length is 16 residues. The CDR3 spells CASSPGGTSGYYEQYF. CDR3 DNA: TGCGCCAGCAGCCCGGGAGGGACTAGCGGGTACTACGAGCAGTACTTC.

The rearrangement joins TRBV6-5 to TRBJ1-1; maybe TRBD1 (5 bases). Germline V gene lookup returns CDR1 MNHEY and CDR2 SVGAGI. Deletions cut 1 base from V and 1 base from J, with 10 bases between. CDR3 length: 15 amino acids. DNA of the CDR3: TGTGCCAGCAGTTACTGGTCCAGGGAGAACACTGAAGCTTTCTTT. As protein: CASSYWSRENTEAFF.

V and J are TRBV6-6 and TRBJ2-4; D may be TRBD2 (5 bases). The germline V and J ends were trimmed by 2 bases and 0 bases, with 11 bases remaining between them. CDR3 length equals 16 residues. Germline V gene data show CDR1 as MNHNY and CDR2 as SVGAGI (reference sequence). CDR3 loop: CASSYPLGLAKNIQYF. Written as DNA, the CDR3 is TGTGCCAGCAGTTACCCCCTAGGACTAGCCAAAAACATTCAGTACTTC.

The J gene is TRBJ1-2, the V gene TRBV30, with D uncertain. With 2 bases removed from V and 9 bases from J, the gap between germline ends came to 10 bases. Germline V lookup: CDR1 GTSNPN, CDR2 SVGIG (reference sequence). The CDR3 runs 11 residues. DNA for the CDR3: TGTGCCTGGAGTTCGCAAGGCAGCTACACCTTC. Its protein is CAWSSQGSYTF.